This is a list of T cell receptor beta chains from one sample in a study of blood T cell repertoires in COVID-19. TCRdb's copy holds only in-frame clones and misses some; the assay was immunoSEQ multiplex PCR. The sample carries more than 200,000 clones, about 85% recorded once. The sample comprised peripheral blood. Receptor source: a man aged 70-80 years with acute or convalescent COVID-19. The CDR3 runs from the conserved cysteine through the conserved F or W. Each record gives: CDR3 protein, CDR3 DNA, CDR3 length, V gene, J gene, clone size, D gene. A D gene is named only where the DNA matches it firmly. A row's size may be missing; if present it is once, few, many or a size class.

CDR3 protein: CASSPTGLAGTGELFF
CDR3 DNA: TGTGCCAGCAGTCCAACGGGACTAGCGGGTACCGGGGAGCTGTTTTTT
CDR3 length: 16
V gene: TRBV2
J gene: TRBJ2-2
clone size: .
D gene: TRBD2

CDR3 protein: CASSLEPNQPQHF
CDR3 DNA: TGTGCCAGCAGCTTAGAGCCTAATCAGCCCCAGCATTTT
CDR3 length: 13
V gene: TRBV7-6
J gene: TRBJ1-5
clone size: .
D gene: .

CDR3 protein: CASSLNYGTPSETLHF
CDR3 DNA: TGCGCCAGCAGCCTAAACTACGGGACACCCTCGGAAACCCTCCACTTT
CDR3 length: 16
V gene: TRBV5-1
J gene: TRBJ1-6
clone size: .
D gene: .

CDR3 protein: CASSLGDGRGGYEQYF
CDR3 DNA: TGTGCCAGCAGCTTAGGGGACGGGAGAGGAGGGTACGAGCAGTACTTC
CDR3 length: 16
V gene: TRBV11-2
J gene: TRBJ2-7
clone size: .
D gene: .

CDR3 protein: CASSLVGTGFDEQYF
CDR3 DNA: TGTGCCAGCAGCTTGGTGGGGACAGGGTTCGACGAGCAGTACTTC
CDR3 length: 15
V gene: TRBV5-6
J gene: TRBJ2-7
clone size: .
D gene: TRBD1

CDR3 protein: CASSSGTSGSTDTQYF
CDR3 DNA: TGTGCCAGCAGCTCCGGGACTAGCGGTAGCACAGATACGCAGTATTTT
CDR3 length: 16
V gene: TRBV7-9
J gene: TRBJ2-3
clone size: .
D gene: TRBD2

CDR3 protein: CASSWNRAEMDEQYF
CDR3 DNA: TGTGCCAGCAGCTGGAACAGGGCGGAAATGGACGAGCAGTACTTC
CDR3 length: 15
V gene: TRBV7-3
J gene: TRBJ2-7
clone size: .
D gene: .

CDR3 protein: CASSPQGGTRNNEQFF
CDR3 DNA: TGTGCCAGCTCACCACAAGGAGGGACTAGGAACAATGAGCAGTTCTTC
CDR3 length: 16
V gene: TRBV18
J gene: TRBJ2-1
clone size: .
D gene: TRBD2

CDR3 protein: CAISLAGGGNEQFF
CDR3 DNA: TGTGCCATCAGTTTAGCGGGAGGGGGGAATGAGCAGTTCTTC
CDR3 length: 14
V gene: TRBV10-3
J gene: TRBJ2-1
clone size: .
D gene: TRBD2

CDR3 protein: CASSLGQGGLDTQYF
CDR3 DNA: TGTGCCAGCAGCTTGGGTCAGGGTGGGCTGGATACGCAGTATTTT
CDR3 length: 15
V gene: TRBV7-6
J gene: TRBJ2-3
clone size: .
D gene: .

CDR3 protein: CASSLGTTAGVSNEQYF
CDR3 DNA: TGTGCCAGCAGCTTAGGTACGACGGCGGGGGTTTCCAACGAGCAGTACTTC
CDR3 length: 17
V gene: TRBV7-6
J gene: TRBJ2-7
clone size: .
D gene: TRBD2

CDR3 protein: CASSIGFPGRVNTEAFF
CDR3 DNA: TGTGCCAGTAGTATAGGATTCCCGGGCAGGGTGAACACTGAAGCTTTCTTT
CDR3 length: 17
V gene: TRBV19
J gene: TRBJ1-1
clone size: .
D gene: .

CDR3 protein: CASSLVGPGGTGELFF
CDR3 DNA: TGTGCCAGCAGCTTAGTAGGACCAGGGGGCACCGGGGAGCTGTTTTTT
CDR3 length: 16
V gene: TRBV7-2
J gene: TRBJ2-2
clone size: .
D gene: TRBD1

CDR3 protein: CASTYSRNNEQFF
CDR3 DNA: TGTGCCAGCACGTACTCGCGGAACAATGAGCAGTTCTTC
CDR3 length: 13
V gene: TRBV6-5
J gene: TRBJ2-1
clone size: .
D gene: .

CDR3 protein: CASSPLGGRTYYEQYF
CDR3 DNA: TGTGCCAGCAGCCCCTTAGGAGGGAGAACTTACTACGAGCAGTACTTC
CDR3 length: 16
V gene: TRBV11-2
J gene: TRBJ2-7
clone size: medium-sized
D gene: .

CDR3 protein: CASSQAGTGGEETQYF
CDR3 DNA: TGCGCCAGCAGCCAGGCCGGGACAGGGGGCGAGGAGACCCAGTACTTC
CDR3 length: 16
V gene: TRBV4-1
J gene: TRBJ2-5
clone size: .
D gene: TRBD1

CDR3 protein: CASSKKDGLAGGPDTQYF
CDR3 DNA: TGTGCCAGCAGCAAGAAGGATGGCTTAGCGGGAGGGCCAGATACGCAGTATTTT
CDR3 length: 18
V gene: TRBV6-4
J gene: TRBJ2-3
clone size: .
D gene: TRBD2

CDR3 protein: CASSEGTGRGNIQYF
CDR3 DNA: TGTGCCAGCAGTGAAGGTACAGGTCGAGGAAACATTCAGTACTTC
CDR3 length: 15
V gene: TRBV25-1
J gene: TRBJ2-4
clone size: .
D gene: .

CDR3 protein: CASSFPGLAVYEQFF
CDR3 DNA: TGTGCCAGCAGTTTCCCGGGACTAGCGGTATATGAGCAGTTCTTC
CDR3 length: 15
V gene: TRBV27
J gene: TRBJ2-1
clone size: .
D gene: TRBD2

CDR3 protein: CASSSWTERGPQHF
CDR3 DNA: TGTGCCAGCAGCTCTTGGACAGAGCGGGGGCCCCAGCATTTT
CDR3 length: 14
V gene: TRBV7-2
J gene: TRBJ1-5
clone size: .
D gene: .

CDR3 protein: CASSPRGFTDTQYF
CDR3 DNA: TGTGCCAGCAGCCCAAGAGGTTTCACAGATACGCAGTATTTT
CDR3 length: 14
V gene: TRBV9
J gene: TRBJ2-3
clone size: .
D gene: .

CDR3 protein: CASSLLGDLAGNTIYF
CDR3 DNA: TGTGCCAGCAGTCTGTTAGGGGACTTGGCTGGAAACACCATATATTTT
CDR3 length: 16
V gene: TRBV28
J gene: TRBJ1-3
clone size: .
D gene: .

CDR3 protein: CASSQGTRSYEQYF
CDR3 DNA: TGTGCCAGCAGCCAAGGGACTAGATCCTACGAGCAGTACTTC
CDR3 length: 14
V gene: TRBV3-1/TRBV3-2
J gene: TRBJ2-7
clone size: .
D gene: TRBD2

CDR3 protein: CASSFASGAYNEQFF
CDR3 DNA: TGTGCCAGCAGTTTCGCTAGCGGAGCCTACAATGAGCAGTTCTTC
CDR3 length: 15
V gene: TRBV7-3
J gene: TRBJ2-1
clone size: once
D gene: TRBD2

CDR3 protein: CASSTTSGSGGEQFF
CDR3 DNA: TGTGCCAGCAGCACGACTAGCGGGAGCGGAGGTGAGCAGTTCTTC
CDR3 length: 15
V gene: TRBV7-3
J gene: TRBJ2-1
clone size: .
D gene: TRBD2

CDR3 protein: CASSRPPGGYTDTQYF
CDR3 DNA: TGTGCCAGCAGCCGGCCTCCCGGCGGCTACACAGATACGCAGTATTTT
CDR3 length: 16
V gene: TRBV7-9
J gene: TRBJ2-3
clone size: .
D gene: .

CDR3 protein: CATSRVRGSNSGANVLTF
CDR3 DNA: TGTGCCACCAGCAGAGTTCGGGGAAGTAACTCTGGGGCCAACGTCCTGACTTTC
CDR3 length: 18
V gene: TRBV15
J gene: TRBJ2-6
clone size: .
D gene: .

CDR3 protein: CASGTWSGGQGTQYF
CDR3 DNA: TGTGCCAGCGGGACTTGGAGCGGGGGGCAAGGGACCCAGTACTTC
CDR3 length: 15
V gene: TRBV7-9
J gene: TRBJ2-5
clone size: .
D gene: TRBD2

CDR3 protein: CASRGTRTGPGETQYF
CDR3 DNA: TGTGCCAGCAGGGGAACGCGGACGGGCCCGGGGGAGACCCAGTACTTC
CDR3 length: 16
V gene: TRBV2
J gene: TRBJ2-5
clone size: .
D gene: .

CDR3 protein: CASSVSLGGKAFF
CDR3 DNA: TGTGCCAGCAGCGTGTCCCTAGGTGGTAAGGCTTTCTTT
CDR3 length: 13
V gene: TRBV7-9
J gene: TRBJ1-1
clone size: .
D gene: .

CDR3 protein: CASSPGQANQPQHF
CDR3 DNA: TGTGCCAGCTCACCTGGACAGGCCAATCAGCCCCAGCATTTT
CDR3 length: 14
V gene: TRBV18
J gene: TRBJ1-5
clone size: .
D gene: TRBD1

CDR3 protein: CASSRTSGITDTQYF
CDR3 DNA: TGTGCCAGCAGCCGGACTAGCGGAATCACAGATACGCAGTATTTT
CDR3 length: 15
V gene: TRBV7-3
J gene: TRBJ2-3
clone size: .
D gene: TRBD2

CDR3 protein: CASSQTGQVNTEAFF
CDR3 DNA: TGTGCCAGCAGCCAAACGGGACAGGTGAACACTGAAGCTTTCTTT
CDR3 length: 15
V gene: TRBV5-5
J gene: TRBJ1-1
clone size: .
D gene: TRBD1

CDR3 protein: CASSWAGERGQPQHF
CDR3 DNA: TGTGCCAGTAGTTGGGCAGGGGAACGCGGTCAGCCCCAGCATTTT
CDR3 length: 15
V gene: TRBV19
J gene: TRBJ1-5
clone size: .
D gene: .

CDR3 protein: CASSPRDMNTEAFF
CDR3 DNA: TGTGCCAGTAGTCCTCGGGACATGAACACTGAAGCTTTCTTT
CDR3 length: 14
V gene: TRBV19
J gene: TRBJ1-1
clone size: .
D gene: .

CDR3 protein: CASGRGDTEAFF
CDR3 DNA: TGTGCCAGCGGGCGGGGAGACACTGAAGCTTTCTTT
CDR3 length: 12
V gene: TRBV7-9
J gene: TRBJ1-1
clone size: once
D gene: .

CDR3 protein: CASSEAGGSRYNEQFF
CDR3 DNA: TGTGCCAGCAGTGAAGCGGGAGGATCCCGTTACAATGAGCAGTTCTTC
CDR3 length: 16
V gene: TRBV28
J gene: TRBJ2-1
clone size: .
D gene: TRBD2